The present entry profiles one TCR beta chain with its context. This sample stems from a study of blood T cell repertoires in COVID-19. Study overall: Sites across the United States, Italy and Spain contributed samples from acute and convalescent COVID-19.

Some clones are missing from TCRdb's copy, which holds only in-frame ones; the method was immunoSEQ multiplex PCR. This sample yields some 490,000 clones, of which 70% to 90% are seen a single time; 3.2% belongs to the top ten. The CDR3 has 15 residues. Trimming left V 3 bases short and J 7 bases short, with 17 bases between. Germline CDR1 and CDR2: SGHRS and YFSETQ. Input material: peripheral blood. V and J are TRBV5-1 and TRBJ1-3; maybe TRBD1 (5 bases). The TCR originated in a human donor in a cohort sampled during active COVID-19. CDR3 loop: CASSSGQGFRNTIYF. The CDR3 nucleotides are TGCGCCAGCAGCTCGGGTCAGGGTTTTCGGAACACCATATATTTT.